These 21 T cell receptor beta chains share one sample of origin, sequenced in a study of graft-versus-host responses after intestinal transplantation. Profiled with immunoSEQ multiplex PCR; TCRdb holds only in-frame clones, not every one. Among around 18,000 clones, 75% to 95% were seen once, and the ten largest hold 1.9%. The input for sequencing was PBMCs, taken approximately 56 weeks after transplant. Receptors were obtained from a human patient who received an intestinal transplant, so some T cells may come from the graft donor.

This chain links TRBV6-4 with TRBJ2-3; D remains unclear. V was pared by 3 bases and J by 0 bases, with 7 bases between. Germline V gene sequence: CDR1 MRHNA, CDR2 SNTAGT. The CDR3 contains 14 residues. The CDR3 region has the DNA TGTGCCAGCAGTGAGGGCGGTAGCACAGATACGCAGTATTTT. Protein: CASSEGGSTDTQYF.

The J gene is TRBJ1-1, the V gene TRBV2; maybe TRBD1 (5 bases). This CDR3 has 15 amino acids. V was clipped by 5 bases and J by 6 bases, with 19 bases between them. Germline CDR1 SNHLY, CDR2 FYNNEI. For the CDR3, the DNA is TGTGCCAGCAGTCCGGACCCAATTGACAGTTCTGAAGCTTTCTTT. Encoded protein: CASSPDPIDSSEAFF.

This clone occurred a few times. CDR3 coding DNA: TGTGCCAGCAGTTACTCAGGGTCGGAAGAGACCCAGTACTTC. This gives the protein CASSYSGSEETQYF. The V and J genes are TRBV6-5 and TRBJ2-5; no clear D gene. The CDR3 consists of 14 residues. Germline V gene data show CDR1 as MNHEY and CDR2 as SVGAGI. The V and J ends lost 0 bases and 3 bases respectively, with 8 bases between them.

The CDR3 sequence is CASSRADYSGRAGREQYF. Here the CDR3 DNA reads TGCGCCAGCAGCCGAGCGGATTATAGCGGGAGGGCCGGGCGCGAGCAGTACTTC. The V call is TRBV4-1, the J call TRBJ2-7, with 11 positions matching TRBD2. Germline V gene sequence: CDR1 MGHRA, CDR2 YSYEKL. The CDR3 totals 18 residues. Trimming removed 4 bases from V and 6 bases from J; junction bases left unmatched: 17.

The CDR3 sequence is CASSFTDRETQYF. Here the CDR3 DNA reads TGCGCCAGCAGCTTTACTGACAGGGAGACCCAGTACTTC. This chain uses TRBV5-1 with TRBJ2-5; maybe TRBD1 (6 bases). With 2 bases removed from V and 5 bases from J, the gap between germline ends came to 10 bases. CDR3 length: 13 amino acids. Germline V gene sequence: CDR1 SGHRS, CDR2 YFSETQ.

The chain uses TRBV15 and TRBJ2-2, with D unclear. This CDR3 is built from 17 residues. Germline V gene sequence: CDR1 LNHNV, CDR2 YYDKDF (reference sequence). V gave up 0 bases and J gave up 2 bases, with 13 bases separating them. The CDR3 DNA follows: TGTGCCACCAGCAGAGATCGGATATCCCACAACACCGGGGAGCTGTTTTTT. Translated: CATSRDRISHNTGELFF.

This chain uses TRBV10-3 with TRBJ2-1; D gene uncertain. The CDR3 is 15 residues long. Trimming stripped 10 bases from V and 0 bases from J, with 16 bases between. Germline V lookup: CDR1 ENHRY, CDR2 SYGVKD. The CDR3 coding sequence is TGTGCCACCGGAAGGGAATCAAGCTCCTACAATGAGCAGTTCTTC. Its translation is CATGRESSSYNEQFF.

The V and J genes are TRBV6-5 and TRBJ2-5; D unresolved. The germline V and J ends were trimmed by 9 bases and 4 bases, with 9 bases remaining between them. CDR1 is MNHEY and CDR2 is SVGAGI in the germline V gene. The CDR3 runs 11 residues. The CDR3 DNA reads TGTGCCAGTAGGAGAGGAGAGACCCAGTACTTC. As protein: CASRRGETQYF.

J is TRBJ2-7 and V is TRBV6-6, with 10 positions matching TRBD1. The CDR3 extends over 15 amino acids. Germline V CDR1 and CDR2: MNHNY, SVGAGI (reference sequence). Unmatched junction bases numbered 8, after V lost 5 bases and J lost 4 bases. Written as DNA, the CDR3 is TGTGCCAGCAGTGGCGACAGGGGGCAGACATACGAGCAGTACTTC. This codes for CASSGDRGQTYEQYF.

In DNA form, the CDR3 reads TGTGCCAGCAGCGTAGGTCCGAGGAGTTCCTACAATGAGCAGTTCTTC. It specifies CASSVGPRSSYNEQFF. The V gene is TRBV9, the J gene TRBJ2-1; D is ambiguous. This CDR3 contains 16 residues. Trimming left V 0 bases short and J 1 base short, with 11 bases between. Germline V lookup: CDR1 SGDLS, CDR2 YYNGEE.

This clone was found once. This chain connects TRBV13 to TRBJ2-5; TRBD1 or TRBD2 may be the D gene (5 bases each). V was cut by 2 bases and J by 0 bases, with 16 bases left in between. The CDR3 has 17 amino acids. Germline V lookup: CDR1 PRHDT, CDR2 FYEKMQ (reference sequence). The CDR3 sequence is CASSLSSVEGYQETQYF. The CDR3 nucleotides read TGTGCCAGCAGCTTATCTTCCGTTGAGGGGTACCAAGAGACCCAGTACTTC.

This rearrangement joins TRBV7-9 to TRBJ2-5, with 8 bases that match TRBD1. The J segment lost 4 bases and the V segment lost 0 bases, leaving 4 bases of the junction unmatched. CDR1 SEHNR and CDR2 FQNEAQ come from the germline V gene (reference sequence). The CDR3 loop spans 15 amino acids. CDR3 DNA: TGTGCCAGCAGCTTAGCTATGACAGGGGTAGAGACCCAGTACTTC. As protein: CASSLAMTGVETQYF.

The rearrangement joins TRBV19 to TRBJ1-4, with unresolved D. From germline, CDR1 is LNHDA and CDR2 SQIVND (reference sequence). CDR3 length equals 14 residues. The ends were cut back, 0 bases at V and 8 bases at J, with 10 bases in the middle. The CDR3 bases are TGTGCCAGTAGTATAGATCCCCAGAGCGAAAAACTGTTTTTT. This sequence encodes CASSIDPQSEKLFF.

This chain uses TRBV6-5 with TRBJ1-2, with 8 bases lining up with TRBD1. V lost 4 bases, J lost 4 bases, and 11 bases stayed unmatched. This CDR3 contains 16 residues. Germline CDR1 and CDR2: MNHEY and SVGAGI. Here the CDR3 reads CASSLGQESAFYGYTF. The CDR3 nucleotides are TGTGCCAGCAGTTTGGGACAGGAATCCGCCTTCTATGGCTACACCTTC.

V gene TRBV2 combines with J gene TRBJ2-5, with TRBD2 identical over 12 bases. Trimming at V came to 9 bases and at J to 5 bases, leaving 10 bases not matched to a gene. The length of the CDR3 is 15 residues. Germline-derived CDR1 and CDR2 are SNHLY and FYNNEI. CDR3 sequence: CASRLAGAFGETQYF. As DNA, the CDR3 is TGTGCCAGTCGACTAGCGGGGGCCTTTGGGGAGACCCAGTACTTC.

The chain uses TRBV2 and TRBJ1-5; tentative D call: TRBD1 (5 bases). Germline loops: CDR1 SNHLY, CDR2 FYNNEI. The CDR3 is made up of 13 amino acids. Between the trimmed V and J ends, which lost 5 bases and 5 bases, there was a span of 10 bases. CDR3 in DNA: TGTGCCAGCAGTAGGGGACCGGATCAGCCCCAGCATTTT. It yields the protein CASSRGPDQPQHF.

The chain combines TRBV23-1 with TRBJ1-1; 7 bases agree with TRBD1. TRBV23-1 belongs to the ORF category, with a function that is uncertain. V lost 2 bases and J lost 0; bases outside the gene matches: 3. The CDR3 contains 15 residues. For the CDR3, the DNA is TGCGCCAGCAGTCAAGGGGACAGCTTGAACACTGAAGCTTTCTTT. Translating gives CASSQGDSLNTEAFF.

The V gene is TRBV27, the J gene TRBJ2-3; the D gene is possibly TRBD1 (6 bases). Trimming took off 3 bases at V and 2 bases at J, with 21 bases between the two ends. The CDR3 consists of 18 residues. Germline loops: CDR1 MNHEY, CDR2 SMNVEV (reference sequence). In DNA, the CDR3 is TGTGCCAGCAGTTTGTGGGGACAAGGAGGTGTTCTCACAGATACGCAGTATTTT. This gives the protein CASSLWGQGGVLTDTQYF.

The V and J genes are TRBV19 and TRBJ1-1; the D gene is possibly TRBD1 (5 bases). Germline values: CDR1 LNHDA, CDR2 SQIVND (reference sequence). V was shortened by 1 base and J by 6 bases, with 15 bases between the two germline ends. The CDR3 has 15 amino acids. CDR3 DNA: TGTGCCAGTAGTATAGGCGGGGACCCAGGGCCTGAAGCTTTCTTT. Protein product: CASSIGGDPGPEAFF.

This chain uses TRBV5-1 with TRBJ2-3; 7 nucleotides match TRBD2. The CDR3 sequence is 12 residues long. After removal of 3 bases from V and 6 bases from J, the junction contained 1 base not matched to a gene. The germline V gene has CDR1 SGHRS and CDR2 YFSETQ. CDR3: CASSSLADTQYF. In nucleotides, the CDR3 is TGCGCCAGCAGCTCACTAGCGGATACGCAGTATTTT.

The rearrangement joins TRBV12-5 to TRBJ1-2; no clear D. V lost 1 base and J 0 bases, leaving 6 bases between the germline ends. The CDR3 has 14 amino acids. Germline V lookup: CDR1 LGHNT, CDR2 FRNRAP. The CDR3 bases are TGTGCTAGTGGTTTGGGGACTACTAACTATGGCTACACCTTC. Amino acids: CASGLGTTNYGYTF.